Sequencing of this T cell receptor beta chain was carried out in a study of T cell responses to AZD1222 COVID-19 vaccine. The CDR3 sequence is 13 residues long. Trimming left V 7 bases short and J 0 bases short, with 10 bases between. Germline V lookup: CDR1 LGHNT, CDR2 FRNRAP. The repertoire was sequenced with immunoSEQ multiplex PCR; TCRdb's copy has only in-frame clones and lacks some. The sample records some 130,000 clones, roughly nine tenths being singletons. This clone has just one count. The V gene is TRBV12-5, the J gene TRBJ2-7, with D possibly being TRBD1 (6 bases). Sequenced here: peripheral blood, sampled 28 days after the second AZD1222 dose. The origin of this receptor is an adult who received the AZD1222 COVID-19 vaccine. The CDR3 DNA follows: TGTGCTAGTGCAGTGGACAGCTCCTACGAGCAGTACTTC. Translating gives CASAVDSSYEQYF.